The rows below give T cell receptor beta chains drawn from one sample of a study of regulatory T cells in long-lasting Graves disease. TCRdb recomputed calls from the multiplex PCR reads with MiXCR, one row per CDR3 protein. The sample lists approximately 380,000 distinct CDR3 sequences, 20% occurring once. Specimen: peripheral blood mononuclear cells (PBMCs), collected when the disease was refractory, from a patient treated with antithyroid drugs. The receptor source for this set is a female donor with Graves disease. Each CDR3 is given with its conserved first and last residue. A D gene is named only where the DNA matches it firmly. Clone size is shown for a subset of rows, as once, few, many or a class of expanded clone.

-	TRBD1	TRBV20-1	TRBJ1-5	TGCAGTGCGAGGGACAGGGGTGTGAGCAATCAGCCCCAGCATTTT	CSARDRGVSNQPQHF
-	-	TRBV7-6	TRBJ2-5	TGTGCCAGCAGCGATTCTGGAGGGATCCAAGAGACCCAGTACTTC	CASSDSGGIQETQYF
few	TRBD2	TRBV27	TRBJ2-1	TGTGCCAGCAGCCCCCAGAGCGGGAGTCTCTACAATGAGCAGTTCTTC	CASSPQSGSLYNEQFF
-	-	TRBV19	TRBJ1-5	TGTGCCAGTAGTATAGTCGGCAGCTCCCAGCCCCAGCATTTT	CASSIVGSSQPQHF
few	-	TRBV6-2/TRBV6-3	TRBJ2-5	TGTGCCAGCAGTTACACCCTACTGGCGACCCAAGAGACCCAGTACTTC	CASSYTLLATQETQYF
many	-	TRBV7-6	TRBJ2-2	TGTGCCAGCAGCTCGGAGGCCGGGGAGCTGTTTTTT	CASSSEAGELFF
many	-	TRBV18	TRBJ1-5	TGTGCCAGCTCACCAGGGGTGAATCAGCCCCAGCATTTT	CASSPGVNQPQHF
many	TRBD1	TRBV7-9	TRBJ2-5	TGTGCCAGCAGCACCCGGACAGGGGTGGAGACCCAGTACTTC	CASSTRTGVETQYF
many	-	TRBV7-8	TRBJ2-5	TGTGCCAGCAGCTTGGGCGTCGGACTACAAGAGACCCAGTACTTC	CASSLGVGLQETQYF
many	-	TRBV20-1	TRBJ2-5	TGCAGTGCTGAAAAATCCGGGACTCTCCAAGAGACCCAGTACTTC	CSAEKSGTLQETQYF
few	-	TRBV18	TRBJ2-5	TGTGCCAGCTCTGAGTCGGGTGCCCAAGAGACCCAGTACTTC	CASSESGAQETQYF
-	-	TRBV18	TRBJ2-3	TGTGCCAGCTCCTCACAGGAAGATACGCAGTATTTT	CASSSQEDTQYF
-	-	TRBV7-2	TRBJ1-3	TGTGCCAGCAGCCCCTACCAGGCTTCTGGAAACACCATATATTTT	CASSPYQASGNTIYF
many	-	TRBV29-1	TRBJ1-2	TGCAGCGTTGTAGGGAGCGACTATGGCTACACCTTC	CSVVGSDYGYTF
many	TRBD2	TRBV15	TRBJ2-7	TGTGCCACCACTAGCGGGAGTGACTTCTACGAGCAGTACTTC	CATTSGSDFYEQYF
few	-	TRBV7-2	TRBJ1-1	TGTGCCAGCAGCCTAAACAGGGAGGGCACTGAAGCTTTCTTT	CASSLNREGTEAFF
few	-	TRBV12-3/TRBV12-4	TRBJ1-2	TGTGCCAGCAGGGACCTAGATGGCTACACCTTC	CASRDLDGYTF
-	-	TRBV7-9	TRBJ2-7	TGTGCCAGCAGCCCTCGGCTGGAGTACGAGCAGTACTTC	CASSPRLEYEQYF
few	TRBD1	TRBV28	TRBJ2-3	TGTGCCAGCAGTTCTCCGGGACAGAGCACAGATACGCAGTATTTT	CASSSPGQSTDTQYF
few	-	TRBV3-1	TRBJ1-1	TGTGCCAGCAGCCAAGAAGGAAAGGCCGTTATGAACACTGAAGCTTTCTTT	CASSQEGKAVMNTEAFF
many	TRBD1	TRBV28	TRBJ1-5	TGTGCCAGCAGTTCATGGACAGGCTCAGTAAATCAGCCCCAGCATTTT	CASSSWTGSVNQPQHF
-	TRBD1	TRBV30	TRBJ1-5	TGTGCCTGGAGTTCGACAGGGGTTGGGCAGCCCCAGCATTTT	CAWSSTGVGQPQHF